Listed below are T cell receptor beta chains from one sample, sequenced in a study of control samples from healthy donors and cancer patients. The data were produced by immunoSEQ multiplex PCR, yet TCRdb's version contains in-frame clones alone and is incomplete. The sample lists about 160,000 clones, around 94% occurring once. Sequences were obtained from PBMCs. Receptor source: a man aged 60 to 69 with colorectal cancer. Both conserved end residues are part of each CDR3. Each record gives: D gene, V gene, clone size, J gene, CDR3 DNA, CDR3 protein. The D gene is left open where the match is weak. Size tells how often a clone was seen (once, few, many) or the class of an expanded clone, and some rows leave it out.

TRBD1	TRBV18	-	TRBJ2-6	TGTGCCAGCTCACCGCTACCGGGACAGCGGAGCTCTGGGGCCAACGTCCTGACTTTC	CASSPLPGQRSSGANVLTF
-	TRBV6-5	-	TRBJ1-1	TGTGCCAGCAGTAATGGTACAGAAGGGACTGAAGCTTTCTTT	CASSNGTEGTEAFF
TRBD2	TRBV7-9	-	TRBJ2-3	TGTGCCAGCAGCTTTTCCGGGACTAGCGGGGATAGTGGCTCAGATACGCAGTATTTT	CASSFSGTSGDSGSDTQYF
-	TRBV21-1	-	TRBJ2-1	TGTGCCAGCAGCAGTTCTAGCGGGGGATCCTACAATGAGCAGTTCTTC	CASSSSSGGSYNEQFF
-	TRBV20-1	-	TRBJ2-3	TGCAGTGCTAGATCCGGGGATACGCAGTATTTT	CSARSGDTQYF
TRBD1	TRBV6-5	-	TRBJ1-5	TGTGCCAGCAGTCCATATGGACAGGGGGCTCAGCCCCAGCATTTT	CASSPYGQGAQPQHF
-	TRBV6-5	many	TRBJ1-1	TGTGCCAGCAATCGTGGGGGTTCGAACACTGAAGCTTTCTTT	CASNRGGSNTEAFF
TRBD1	TRBV5-4	-	TRBJ1-2	TGTGCCAGCAGCCCAGGACAGGGGGGCTATGGCTACACCTTC	CASSPGQGGYGYTF
-	TRBV29-1	-	TRBJ2-1	TGCAGCGTCATGGGACAACGCTCCTACAATGAGCAGTTCTTC	CSVMGQRSYNEQFF
-	TRBV5-4	-	TRBJ2-7	TGTGCCAGCAGCTTGGCTCAGAACGAGCAGTACTTC	CASSLAQNEQYF
-	TRBV5-4	-	TRBJ1-2	TGTGCCAGCAGCACGTTAACAGGAGGGATTAGCTCGGTCTATGGCTACACCTTC	CASSTLTGGISSVYGYTF
-	TRBV2	-	TRBJ2-4	TGTGCCAGCAGTGGGGCCAGGTCTGTAAACATTCAGTACTTC	CASSGARSVNIQYF
-	TRBV28	-	TRBJ1-1	TGTGCCAGCAGTTTAAATCCCACTGAAGCTTTCTTT	CASSLNPTEAFF
-	TRBV5-1	-	TRBJ2-5	TGCGCCAGCAGATCCAGGACAGTCAGCCAAGAGACCCAGTACTTC	CASRSRTVSQETQYF
TRBD1	TRBV11-2	-	TRBJ2-1	TGTGCCAGCAGCTCCTGGGGACAGGGGGCATATGAGCAGTTCTTC	CASSSWGQGAYEQFF
-	TRBV4-3	-	TRBJ1-2	TGCGCCAGCAGCCAAGGTGATGGGCCCTATGGCTACACCTTC	CASSQGDGPYGYTF
-	TRBV6-1	-	TRBJ2-3	TGTGCCAGCAGTGAAGCGCTTGAACAACCCACAGATACGCAGTATTTT	CASSEALEQPTDTQYF
TRBD2	TRBV6-1	-	TRBJ2-3	TGTGCCAGCAGTGAACTACTACGGGGGGGCGTACTAGATACGCAGTATTTT	CASSELLRGGVLDTQYF
TRBD2	TRBV30	-	TRBJ2-5	TGTGCCTGGATTTTCTCCGGACTAGCGGGGGCAAATACAGAGACCCAGTACTTC	CAWIFSGLAGANTETQYF
-	TRBV18	once	TRBJ2-5	TGTGCCGCGAGGAGCGGAGGCCAAGAGACCCAGTACTTC	CAARSGGQETQYF
-	TRBV11-2	-	TRBJ1-6	TGTGCCAGCAGCTTAGATCCAGCAAGCTCCTATAATTCACCCCTCCACTTT	CASSLDPASSYNSPLHF
-	TRBV2	-	TRBJ2-5	TGTGCCAGCAGTGATTCTACAGGGTCGACCCAAGAGACCCAGTACTTC	CASSDSTGSTQETQYF
TRBD1	TRBV6-6	once	TRBJ1-2	TGTGCCAGCAGTCCCTCGGGACAGGATACTAACTATGGCTACACCTTC	CASSPSGQDTNYGYTF
-	TRBV28	-	TRBJ1-1	TGTGCCAGCAGTCCAGGGGCCCCAGTGACGAACACTGAAGCTTTCTTT	CASSPGAPVTNTEAFF
TRBD1	TRBV5-1	few	TRBJ1-2	TGCGCCAGCAGCTACACCATCAGGGGGGCCTACGGCTACACCTTC	CASSYTIRGAYGYTF
-	TRBV12-3/TRBV12-4	-	TRBJ2-3	TGTGCCAGCAGTTTAAACTTCTCGGATACGCAGTATTTT	CASSLNFSDTQYF
-	TRBV5-4	-	TRBJ1-6	TGTGCCAGCAGCCTGACTACCCCTTCACCCCTCCACTTT	CASSLTTPSPLHF
-	TRBV28	-	TRBJ2-4	TGTGCCAGCAGTTTATGGACCCTCGGCGGAAACATTCAGTACTTC	CASSLWTLGGNIQYF
TRBD2	TRBV4-3	-	TRBJ2-6	TGCGCCAGCCGCCGGGGGGGCTCTCCCTCTGGGGCCAACGTCCTGACTTTC	CASRRGGSPSGANVLTF
-	TRBV5-6	-	TRBJ2-7	TGTGCCAGCAGTAACGGGCGCTCCTACGAGCAGTACTTC	CASSNGRSYEQYF